This T cell receptor beta chain was sequenced during a study of blood T cells in healthy people across ages (dated by TCRdb to about 2015). Regarding the study in general: Template switching captured roughly one uniquely barcoded TCR beta cDNA molecule per two T cells in model experiments. Age-related changes in TCR beta repertoire diversity were measured in the study by deep sequencing normalized with unique cDNA molecular identifiers. Donors were grouped into four age groups: young (average roughly 17 years), middle-aged (approximately 41), aged (62) and long-lived (roughly 80). For two donors (one aged 18 to 30 and one aged 80 or older), the study analyzed two additional independent replicas of 1 million unique cDNA reads from the same blood draw. Donors of different ages were randomly distributed across sequencing lanes to avoid experimental bias. What the authors observed across the whole study: Estimates of total diversity from one million sequenced T cells were regarded as lower bounds and underestimates. Observed TCR beta diversity correlated strongly with the percentage of naive T cells measured by flow cytometry. Compared with the aged group, the long-lived group had more naive CD4+ T cells, fewer expanded clones and increased TCR diversity, a pattern suggesting age selection. Donor CMV infection status was unknown, potentially confounding age-related changes in expanded clonotypes. Because profiling used bulk unsorted PBMCs, naive and antigen-experienced compartments could not be compared conclusively. Observed TCR beta diversity per million T cells fell roughly linearly with age, and a significant reduction was already apparent by age around 36.

A note on this clonotype: It lacks a known antigen. It has no much larger one-base neighbor in the sample; base qualities were not kept.

The roughly 39 donors, aged roughly 6 to 95 years, were systemically healthy Caucasian individuals from Russia. Approximately 9.3 milliliters of peripheral blood were drawn from each donor into EDTA-treated Vacutainer tubes. Ficoll-Paque density-gradient centrifugation was used to isolate PBMCs, with at least 6 million per sample. Trizol reagent was used to extract total RNA from PBMCs, with at least 5 micrograms per sample. For every donor, flow cytometry on a PBMC aliquot measured the percentage of naive CD45RAhigh/CD27high T cells. V drops 5 bases and J drops 2 bases, leaving 11 bases in between. The CDR3 runs 14 residues from the cysteine to the phenylalanine. Kept here is only the CDR3 DNA, which spans 42 bases and is read in frame from base 1. Based on the germline V gene, the CDR1 and CDR2 sequences are SGHTA and FQGTGA. The library was built by means of 5' RACE. The reads were generated on an Illumina HiSeq 2500. A second 7 to 11 cycle PCR used a sample-barcoded 5' primer and a J-beta primer mix. A unique molecular identifier was introduced onto each TCR beta cDNA molecule by a template-switch 5' adaptor carrying 12 random nucleotides. At least 2.5 million CDR3-containing paired-end reads were obtained from each sample. The Mint cDNA synthesis kit, primed by a TRBC-specific oligonucleotide, was used to synthesize first-strand cDNA from all RNA. Following uracil-DNA glycosylase treatment, a first 18-cycle PCR with universal primers M1SS and BC2_uni_R was performed on all cDNA. In the source study's methods: Each sample was normalized by randomly selecting 1 million high-quality reads, each carrying a distinct molecular identifier. Instead of being binned into consensus sequences, reads with shared molecular identifiers were discarded. MiTCR, run with a Q25 quality threshold and the strictest error-elimination algorithm, handled CDR3 identification, clonotype clustering and error correction. Lower-bound total TCR beta diversity was estimated with a nonparametric unseen species model using Euler transformation. TCRdb's own reprocessing of the public reads used fastp at Q25 and MiXCR and kept productive beta chains. Identical CDR3 proteins give one entry, which carries the most common genes and DNA. These V and J calls rely on TCRdb rather than the paper's analysis. The sample contains 700,000 or so distinct CDR3 sequences, approximately 21% of them found a single time. Approximately 20% of the sample rests with the top ten.

This receptor was identified in a man between 70 and 80 years old in good health. Sequences were obtained from blood. This receptor chain uses TRBV7-3 and TRBJ2-3, with TRBD2 tentatively as D gene (5 bases match). The CDR3 here reads CASSPGGHTDTQYF. The DNA sequence is TGTGCCAGCAGCCCCGGCGGGCACACAGATACGCAGTATTTT.